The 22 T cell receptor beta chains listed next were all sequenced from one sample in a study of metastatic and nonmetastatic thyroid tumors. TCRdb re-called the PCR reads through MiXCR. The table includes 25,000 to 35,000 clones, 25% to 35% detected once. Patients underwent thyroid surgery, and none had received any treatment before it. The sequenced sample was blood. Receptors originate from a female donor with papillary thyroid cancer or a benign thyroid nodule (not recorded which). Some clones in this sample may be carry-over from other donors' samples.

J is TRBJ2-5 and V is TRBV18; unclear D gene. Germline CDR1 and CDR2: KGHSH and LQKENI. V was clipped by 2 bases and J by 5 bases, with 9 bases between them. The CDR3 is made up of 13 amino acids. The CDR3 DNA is TGTGCCAGCTCACCATTTGAGTACGAGACCCAGTACTTC. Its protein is CASSPFEYETQYF.

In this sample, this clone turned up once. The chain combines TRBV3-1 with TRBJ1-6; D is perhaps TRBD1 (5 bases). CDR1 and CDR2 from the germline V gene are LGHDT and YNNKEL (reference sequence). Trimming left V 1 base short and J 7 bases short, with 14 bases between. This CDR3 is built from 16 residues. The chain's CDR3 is CASSQGRQGGNSPLHF. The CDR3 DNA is TGTGCCAGCAGCCAAGGACGCCAGGGCGGGAATTCACCCCTCCACTTT.

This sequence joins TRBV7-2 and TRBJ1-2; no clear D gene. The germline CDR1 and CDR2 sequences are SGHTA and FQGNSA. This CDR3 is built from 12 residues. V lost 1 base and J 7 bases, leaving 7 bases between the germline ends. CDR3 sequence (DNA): TGTGCCAGCAGCTTAGAGTGGCTTGGCTACACCTTC. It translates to CASSLEWLGYTF.

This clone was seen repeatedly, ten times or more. In DNA form, the CDR3 reads TGCAGTGCTAGAGATGTCAGCTCCTATAATTCACCCCTCCACTTT. As protein: CSARDVSSYNSPLHF. The chain employs TRBV20-1 and TRBJ1-6; D uncertain. Per germline, CDR1 DFQATT and CDR2 SNEGSKA (reference sequence). The CDR3 spans 15 residues. V dropped 0 bases and J dropped 0 bases, with 6 bases sitting between them.

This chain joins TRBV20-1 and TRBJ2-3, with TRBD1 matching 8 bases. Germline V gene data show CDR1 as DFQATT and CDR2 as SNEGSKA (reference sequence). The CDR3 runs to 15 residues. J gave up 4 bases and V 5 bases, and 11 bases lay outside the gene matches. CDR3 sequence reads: CSAVPGTGRADTQYF. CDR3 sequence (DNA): TGCAGTGCTGTCCCCGGGACAGGAAGGGCAGATACGCAGTATTTT.

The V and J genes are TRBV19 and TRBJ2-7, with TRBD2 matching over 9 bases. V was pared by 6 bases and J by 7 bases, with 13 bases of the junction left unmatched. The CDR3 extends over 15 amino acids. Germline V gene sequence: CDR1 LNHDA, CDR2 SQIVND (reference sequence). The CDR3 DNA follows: TGTGCCAGTAGACGCGGGGGGGGCGCGTTCCCAGAGCAGTACTTC. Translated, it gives CASRRGGGAFPEQYF.

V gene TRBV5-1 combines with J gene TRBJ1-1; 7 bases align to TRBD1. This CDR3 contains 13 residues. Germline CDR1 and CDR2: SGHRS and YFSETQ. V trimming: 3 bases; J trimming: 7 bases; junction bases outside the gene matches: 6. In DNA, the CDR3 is TGCGCCAGCAGCTGGAGTTGGGACAGTGAAGCTTTCTTT. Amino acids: CASSWSWDSEAFF.

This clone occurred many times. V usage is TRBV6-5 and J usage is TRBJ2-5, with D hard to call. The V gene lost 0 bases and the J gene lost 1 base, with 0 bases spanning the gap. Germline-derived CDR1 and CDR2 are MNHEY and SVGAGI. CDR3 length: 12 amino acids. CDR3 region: CASSYSQETQYF. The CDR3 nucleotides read TGTGCCAGCAGTTACTCCCAAGAGACCCAGTACTTC.

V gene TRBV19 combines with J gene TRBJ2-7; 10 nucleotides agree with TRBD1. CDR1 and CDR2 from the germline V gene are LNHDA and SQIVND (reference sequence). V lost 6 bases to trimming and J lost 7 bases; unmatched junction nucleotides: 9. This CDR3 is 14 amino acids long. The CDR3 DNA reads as TGTGCCAGTAGCTCGGACAGGGGGGGAATGGAGCAGTACTTC. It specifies CASSSDRGGMEQYF.

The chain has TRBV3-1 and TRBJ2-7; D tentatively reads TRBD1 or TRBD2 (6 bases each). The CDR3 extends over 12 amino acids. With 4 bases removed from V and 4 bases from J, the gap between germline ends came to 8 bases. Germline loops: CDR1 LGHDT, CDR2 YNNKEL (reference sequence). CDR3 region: CASSPGAYEQYF. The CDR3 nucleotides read TGTGCCAGCAGCCCGGGGGCGTACGAGCAGTACTTC.

CDR3 sequence reads: CASSEVRDVQFF. For the CDR3, the DNA is TGTGCCAGCAGTGAAGTTCGGGACGTACAGTTCTTC. V and J are TRBV6-1 and TRBJ2-1; D might be TRBD1 or TRBD2, each matching 5 bases. Trimming stripped 1 base from V and 13 bases from J, with 11 bases between. The CDR3 sequence is 12 residues long. Germline CDR1 MNHNS, CDR2 SASEGT.

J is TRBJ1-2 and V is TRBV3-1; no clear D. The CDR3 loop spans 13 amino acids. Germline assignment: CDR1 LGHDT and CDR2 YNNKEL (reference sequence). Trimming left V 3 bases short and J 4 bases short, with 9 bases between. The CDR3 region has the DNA TGTGCCAGCAGCCAGCTATTTGGCTATGGCTACACCTTC. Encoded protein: CASSQLFGYGYTF.

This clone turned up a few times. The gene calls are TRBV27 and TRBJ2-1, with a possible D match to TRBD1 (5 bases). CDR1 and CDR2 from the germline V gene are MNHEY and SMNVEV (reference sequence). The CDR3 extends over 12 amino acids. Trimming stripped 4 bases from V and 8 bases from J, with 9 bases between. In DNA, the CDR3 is TGTGCCAGCAGTTCGTTGGGGCATGAGCAGTTCTTC. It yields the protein CASSSLGHEQFF.

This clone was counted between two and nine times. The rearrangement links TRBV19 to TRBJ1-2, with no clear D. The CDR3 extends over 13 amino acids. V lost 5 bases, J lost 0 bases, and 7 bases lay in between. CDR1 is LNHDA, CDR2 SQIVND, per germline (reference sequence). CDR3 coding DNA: TGTGCCAGTAGTTCCAGGTCTAACTATGGCTACACCTTC. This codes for CASSSRSNYGYTF.

The DNA for the CDR3 is TGCAGTGCTAGTGAGGGGCAGGGGAATGAGCAGTTCTTC. This codes for CSASEGQGNEQFF. The chain employs TRBV20-1 and TRBJ2-1, with D perhaps TRBD1 (6 bases). Germline CDR1 is DFQATT and CDR2 is SNEGSKA (reference sequence). Trimming stripped 3 bases from V and 7 bases from J, with 13 bases between. The CDR3 spans 13 residues.

As DNA, the CDR3 is TGTGCCAGCAGTTATACCCCGGGACAGGGGGTTGCGGATAGTCAGCCCCAGCATTTT. Encoded protein: CASSYTPGQGVADSQPQHF. The chain has TRBV6-2 or TRBV6-3 and TRBJ1-5, with 11 bases identical to TRBD1. The J segment lost 6 bases and the V segment lost 3 bases, leaving 16 bases of the junction unmatched. CDR3 length: 19 residues. In germline, CDR1 is MNHEY, CDR2 SVGEGT.

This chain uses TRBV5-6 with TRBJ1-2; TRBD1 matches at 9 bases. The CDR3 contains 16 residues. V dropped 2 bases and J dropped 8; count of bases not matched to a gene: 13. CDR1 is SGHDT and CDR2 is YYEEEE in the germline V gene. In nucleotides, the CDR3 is TGTGCCAGCAGCTTAAGGTCCCGGGACAGGGTGTTCGGCTACACCTTC. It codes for CASSLRSRDRVFGYTF.

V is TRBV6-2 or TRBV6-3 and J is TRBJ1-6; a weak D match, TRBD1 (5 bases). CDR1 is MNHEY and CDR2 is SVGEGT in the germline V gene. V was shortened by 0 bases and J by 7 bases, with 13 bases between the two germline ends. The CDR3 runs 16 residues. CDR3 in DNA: TGTGCCAGCAGTTACTCGGGAAGACAGCAAAATTCACCCCTCCACTTT. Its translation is CASSYSGRQQNSPLHF.

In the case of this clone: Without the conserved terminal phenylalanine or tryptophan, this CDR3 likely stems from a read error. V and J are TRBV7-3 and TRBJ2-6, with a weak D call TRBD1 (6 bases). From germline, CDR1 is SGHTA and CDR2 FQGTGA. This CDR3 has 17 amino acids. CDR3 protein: CASSTRPGVSGAIVLTV. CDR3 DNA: TGTGCCAGCAGCACGAGGCCAGGGGTCTCTGGGGCCATCGTCCTGACTGTC.

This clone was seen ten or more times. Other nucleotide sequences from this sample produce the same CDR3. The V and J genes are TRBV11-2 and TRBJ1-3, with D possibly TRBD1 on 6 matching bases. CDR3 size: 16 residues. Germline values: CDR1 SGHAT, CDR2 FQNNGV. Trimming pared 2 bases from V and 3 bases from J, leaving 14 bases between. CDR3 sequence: CASSLQSRGIGNTIYF. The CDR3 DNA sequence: TGTGCCAGCAGCTTACAGAGCAGGGGTATTGGAAACACCATATATTTT.

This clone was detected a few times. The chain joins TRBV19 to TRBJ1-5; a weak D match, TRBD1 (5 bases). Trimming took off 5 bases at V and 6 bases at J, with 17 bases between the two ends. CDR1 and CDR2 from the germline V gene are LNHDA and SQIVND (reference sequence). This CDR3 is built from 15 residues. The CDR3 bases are TGTGCCAGTAGTTTTAGGTGGGGCCGCGGTCAGCCCCAGCATTTT. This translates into CASSFRWGRGQPQHF.

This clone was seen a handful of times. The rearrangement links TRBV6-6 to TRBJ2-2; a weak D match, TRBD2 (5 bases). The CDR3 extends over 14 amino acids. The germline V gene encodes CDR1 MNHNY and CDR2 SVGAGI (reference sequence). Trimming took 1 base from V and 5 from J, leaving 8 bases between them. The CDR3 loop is CASSYFRETGELFF. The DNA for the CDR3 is TGTGCCAGCAGTTACTTCCGGGAAACCGGGGAGCTGTTTTTT.